This T cell receptor (beta chain) was found in a study of relationships among human T cell subsets. CD8+ T cells were isolated by anti-CD4 multisort bead depletion, then anti-CD8 bead selection. This clonotype was observed once. Semiquantitative ARM-PCR amplified T cell receptor alpha and beta CDR3 regions from mRNA. Tagged nested gene-specific primers were used first, then communal superprimers amplified exponentially. MiXCR, run by TCRdb on the multiplex PCR reads, gives a single entry per CDR3 protein. This sample has some 5,400 distinct CDR3 sequences; roughly 69% occur once, and the top ten carry 45% to 60%. The CDR3 contains 13 residues. CDR1 and CDR2 (germline): MDHEN, SYDVKM. The V segment lost 4 bases and the J segment 8 bases; nucleotides outside the gene matches: 8.

The sequence came from a man between 35 and 55 years old in good health. Input material: CD8+ T cells sorted from blood. The chain carries TRBV28 and TRBJ2-7; 7 positions match TRBD1. The CDR3 here is CASSSRQGYKQYF. DNA of the CDR3: TGTGCCAGCAGTTCACGACAGGGTTACAAGCAGTACTTC.